These 14 T cell receptor beta chains originate from one sample sequenced in a study of blood T cell repertoires in COVID-19. This table comes from immunoSEQ multiplex PCR, and its TCRdb copy is limited to in-frame clones, with some not included. The data hold tens of thousands of clones, with about 85% observed a single time. Sequencing input: peripheral blood. These TCRs come from a man between 60 and 75 years old with COVID-19, enrolled during active disease.

The chain recombines TRBV10-2 with TRBJ1-6; TRBD1 might be the D (5 bases). The V and J ends lost 3 bases and 8 bases respectively, with 11 bases between them. CDR1 and CDR2 from the germline V gene are WSHSY and SAAADI. The CDR3 totals 14 residues. The CDR3 is CASSELGEDSPLHF. As DNA, the CDR3 is TGCGCCAGCAGTGAATTAGGGGAAGATTCACCCCTCCACTTT.

The chain joins TRBV11-2 to TRBJ1-1; possible D gene TRBD1, 5 bases. CDR3 length equals 14 residues. Germline-derived CDR1 and CDR2 are SGHAT and FQNNGV. Trimming took off 1 base at V and 2 bases at J, with 8 bases between the two ends. The CDR3 loop reads CASSLAGGNTEAFF. The CDR3 DNA follows: TGTGCCAGCAGCTTAGCCGGGGGAAACACTGAAGCTTTCTTT.

The genes are TRBV30 and TRBJ2-7, with TRBD1 identical over 9 bases. The CDR3 contains 13 residues. CDR1 and CDR2 from the germline V gene are GTSNPN and SVGIG (reference sequence). Trimming took 4 bases from V and 6 from J; bases not matched to a gene: 7. In DNA form, the CDR3 reads TGTGCCTGGACGAAACAGGGGGCGGGCGAGCAGTACTTC. It specifies CAWTKQGAGEQYF. Complete variable domain (other parts from reference TRBV30 and TRBJ2-7): SQTIHQWPATLVQPVGSPLSLECTVEGTSNPNLYWYRQAAGRGLQLLFYSVGIGQISSEVPQNLSASRPQDRQFILSSKKLLLSDSGFYLCAWTKQGAGEQYFGPGTRLTVT.

CDR3 DNA: TGTGCCAGCAGCCCTGGACAGGGGTGGTCACCCCTCCACTTT. Its translation: CASSPGQGWSPLHF. The genes are TRBV7-3 and TRBJ1-6; 9 bases match TRBD1. CDR3 length equals 14 residues. From germline, CDR1 is SGHTA and CDR2 FQGTGA. V was pared by 5 bases and J by 10 bases, with 6 bases of the junction left unmatched.

The chain recombines TRBV7-9 with TRBJ2-1, with D perhaps matching TRBD2 (6 bases). Trimming removed 3 bases at V and 5 bases at J, with 14 bases between. The CDR3 extends over 15 amino acids. Germline assignment: CDR1 SEHNR and CDR2 FQNEAQ (reference sequence). The CDR3 sequence is CASSLDGRENNEQFF. CDR3 in DNA: TGTGCCAGCAGCTTGGACGGGAGAGAAAACAATGAGCAGTTCTTC.

This clone has a count of ten or more. The rearrangement uses TRBV2 and TRBJ2-1, with a weak D call TRBD2 (5 bases). There are 13 residues in the CDR3. V was cut by 7 bases and J by 6 bases, with 13 bases left in between. Germline values: CDR1 SNHLY, CDR2 FYNNEI. The CDR3 nucleotides are TGTGCCAGCACCACACCCCGGGGCAATGAGCAGTTCTTC. Translation: CASTTPRGNEQFF.

By share, this clone counts as medium-sized (0.01 to 0.1%). The chain carries TRBV24-1 and TRBJ2-7, with D unclear. The CDR3 runs 15 residues. V dropped 6 bases and J dropped 0 bases, with 14 bases sitting between them. Germline CDR1 reads KGHDR; CDR2 reads SFDVKD. In DNA form, the CDR3 reads TGTGCCACCAGTTCTAGGTTAATATCCTCCTACGAGCAGTACTTC. Translated, it gives CATSSRLISSYEQYF.

The rearrangement joins TRBV5-6 to TRBJ2-5; TRBD1 agrees at 7 bases. The CDR3 covers 15 residues. Trimming removed 0 bases from V and 2 bases from J; junction bases left unmatched: 4. CDR1 and CDR2 (germline): SGHDT, YYEEEE. CDR3 sequence (DNA): TGTGCCAGCAGCTTGGTACAGGGGCAACAAGAGACCCAGTACTTC. Protein: CASSLVQGQQETQYF.

This clone was picked up one time. The chain links TRBV4-2 to TRBJ2-4; TRBD2 matches 13 bases. CDR3 length: 18 residues. Per the germline V gene, CDR1 is LGHNA and CDR2 is YNFKEQ. Trimming took 4 bases from V and 5 from J; bases not matched to a gene: 11. The CDR3 nucleotides are TGTGCCAGCAGCCGATTGACTAGCGGGGGGATAAACCAAAACATTCAGTACTTC. This sequence encodes CASSRLTSGGINQNIQYF.

V is TRBV4-2 and J is TRBJ2-1, with TRBD2 identical over 11 bases. The CDR3 totals 15 residues. Germline-derived CDR1 and CDR2 are LGHNA and YNFKEQ. Trimming at V came to 4 bases and at J to 9 bases, leaving 8 bases not matched to a gene. CDR3 sequence (DNA): TGTGCCAGCAGCCCTTCGCTAGCGGGAGGAATTGAGCAGTTCTTC. Amino acids: CASSPSLAGGIEQFF.

The CDR3 DNA is TGTGCCACCCATCGGAACCGGGACAGGGGCTTGGAAGCTTTCTTT. Translation gives CATHRNRDRGLEAFF. V usage is TRBV10-3 and J usage is TRBJ1-1; 10 bases align to TRBD1. CDR3 length equals 15 residues. Germline V gives CDR1 ENHRY, CDR2 SYGVKD. V was clipped by 10 bases and J by 8 bases; unmatched bases: 16.

The chain uses TRBV5-6 and TRBJ2-7; TRBD2 matches 9 bases. V shed 2 bases, J shed 4 bases, and the junction held 7 bases outside the gene matches. Germline V lookup: CDR1 SGHDT, CDR2 YYEEEE. The CDR3 is made up of 15 amino acids. Here the CDR3 reads CASSFGLAGQYEQYF. The CDR3 bases are TGTGCCAGCAGCTTCGGTCTAGCGGGACAGTACGAGCAGTACTTC.

This chain links TRBV5-4 with TRBJ2-7, with a possible D match to TRBD2 (5 bases). CDR1 SGHNT and CDR2 YYREEE come from the germline V gene (reference sequence). This CDR3 is built from 14 residues. Trimming removed 3 bases at V and 3 bases at J, with 13 bases between. CDR3 nucleotides: TGTGCCAGCAGCTGGAGCACGGGGATCTACGAGCAGTACTTC. The encoded protein is CASSWSTGIYEQYF.

The CDR3 DNA reads as TGTGCCAGCAGTTCCGGACAGTACGAGCAGTACTTC. Protein: CASSSGQYEQYF. This chain uses TRBV12-3 or TRBV12-4 with TRBJ2-7; D is perhaps TRBD1 (6 bases). The CDR3 is made up of 12 amino acids. V shed 4 bases and J shed 4 bases, with 8 bases lying between them.